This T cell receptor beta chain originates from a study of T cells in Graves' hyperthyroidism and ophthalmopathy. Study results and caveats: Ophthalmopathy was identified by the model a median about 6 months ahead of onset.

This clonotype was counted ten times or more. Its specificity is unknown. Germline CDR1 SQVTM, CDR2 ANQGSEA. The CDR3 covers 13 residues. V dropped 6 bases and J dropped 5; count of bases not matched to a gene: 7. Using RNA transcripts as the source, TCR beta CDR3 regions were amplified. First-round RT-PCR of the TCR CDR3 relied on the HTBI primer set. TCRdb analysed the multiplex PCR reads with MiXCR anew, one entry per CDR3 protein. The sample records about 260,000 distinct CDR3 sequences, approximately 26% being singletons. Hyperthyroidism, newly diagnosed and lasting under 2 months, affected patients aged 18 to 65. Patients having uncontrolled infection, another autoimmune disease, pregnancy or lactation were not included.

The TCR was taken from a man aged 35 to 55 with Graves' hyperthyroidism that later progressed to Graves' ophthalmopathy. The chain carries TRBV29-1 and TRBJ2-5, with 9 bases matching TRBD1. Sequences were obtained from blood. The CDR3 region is CSVDGTGRETQYF. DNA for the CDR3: TGCAGCGTGGACGGGACAGGGCGCGAGACCCAGTACTTC.